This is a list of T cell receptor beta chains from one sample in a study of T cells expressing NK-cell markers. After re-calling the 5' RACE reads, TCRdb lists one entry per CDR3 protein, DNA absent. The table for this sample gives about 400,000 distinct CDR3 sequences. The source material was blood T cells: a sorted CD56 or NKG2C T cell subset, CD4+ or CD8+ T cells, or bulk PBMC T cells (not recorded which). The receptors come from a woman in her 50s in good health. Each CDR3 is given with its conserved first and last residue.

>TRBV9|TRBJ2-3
CASSLTPYPGTDTQYF
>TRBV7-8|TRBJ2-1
CASSHRLAGVGDNEQFF
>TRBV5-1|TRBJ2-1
CASSLRSGRNEQFF
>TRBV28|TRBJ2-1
CASRAQSGNVQFNEQFF
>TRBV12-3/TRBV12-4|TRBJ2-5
CASGTGGSQYF
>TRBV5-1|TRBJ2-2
CASSTLAGEVELFF
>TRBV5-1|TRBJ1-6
CASSLQGQGYSPLHF
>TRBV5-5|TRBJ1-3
CASSPWTGEDTIYF
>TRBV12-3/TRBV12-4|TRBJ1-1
CASSLGLGNTEAFF
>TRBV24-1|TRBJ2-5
CATSDLSQGWGRETQYF
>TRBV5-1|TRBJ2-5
CASSLAGAGAVETQYF
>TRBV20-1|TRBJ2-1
CSADAREGLNEQFF
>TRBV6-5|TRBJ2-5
CASSEASGQETQYF
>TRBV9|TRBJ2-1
CASSEGLATYNEQFF
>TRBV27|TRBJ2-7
CASSPSGSNLYEQYF
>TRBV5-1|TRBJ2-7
CASSTGGGYGEQYF
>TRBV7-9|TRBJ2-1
CASSSELAGEYNEQFF
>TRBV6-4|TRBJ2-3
CASSDSFRGTQYF
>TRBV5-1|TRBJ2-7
CASSPLGRLVSYEQYF
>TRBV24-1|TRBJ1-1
CATSDGGQGLGEAFF
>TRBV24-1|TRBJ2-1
CATGALAGNEQFF
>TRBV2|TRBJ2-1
CASEQGAAYNEQFF
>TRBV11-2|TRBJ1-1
CASSPLRGQGRGAFF
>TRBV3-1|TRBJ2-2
CASKGTQNTGELFF
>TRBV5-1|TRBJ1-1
CASTLDGGDTEAFF
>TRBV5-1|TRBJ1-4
CASSLVANEKLFF
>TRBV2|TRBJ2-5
CASSVWQARRETQYF
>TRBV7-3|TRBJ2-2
CASSPGGQGAGELFF
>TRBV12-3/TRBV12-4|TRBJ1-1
CAIPIRQGRTEAFF
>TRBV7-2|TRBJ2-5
CASSPGQQGGGAETQYF
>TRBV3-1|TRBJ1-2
CASLDRLGYGYTF
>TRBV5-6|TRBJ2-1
CASTPRGANEQFF
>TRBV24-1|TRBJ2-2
CATSGWGRSSTGELFF
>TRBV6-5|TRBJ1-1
CASSYPLGGGRGTEAFF
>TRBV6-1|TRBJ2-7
CASSEATGGSYEQYF
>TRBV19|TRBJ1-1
CASSSRPTGNTEAFF
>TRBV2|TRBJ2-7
CASSEREGPEQYF
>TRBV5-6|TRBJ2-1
CASSLEGTSGYNEQFF
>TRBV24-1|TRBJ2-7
CATSDRKSYEQYF
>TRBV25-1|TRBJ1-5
CASRGQGHQPQHF
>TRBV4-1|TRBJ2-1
CASSLSRGRYNEQFF
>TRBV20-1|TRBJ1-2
CSARSGNGGYGYTF
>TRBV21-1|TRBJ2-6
CASSKDAGTSGTSGANVLTF
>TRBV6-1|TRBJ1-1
CASSEAYREAFF
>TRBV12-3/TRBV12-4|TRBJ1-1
CASSTPGPKRAFF
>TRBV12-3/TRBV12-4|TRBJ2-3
CATAQTTDTQYF
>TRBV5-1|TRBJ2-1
CASRRTGRTYNEQFF
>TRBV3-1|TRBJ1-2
CASSPGDRTPGYTF
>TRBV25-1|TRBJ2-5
CASSEWVGKETQYF
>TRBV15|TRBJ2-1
CATSRGSGTGWYNEQFF
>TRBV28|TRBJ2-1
CASRVTSGSPEQFF
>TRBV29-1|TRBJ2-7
CSVSQGATYEQYF
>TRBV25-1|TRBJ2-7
CASSEGYGTEQYF
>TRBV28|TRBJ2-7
CASGWSGEQYF
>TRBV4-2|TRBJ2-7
CASSQPVGAGDYEQYF